The count of the clone carrying this TCR beta chain is one. The sample originates from a study of control samples from healthy donors and cancer patients. There are 13 residues in the CDR3. Germline V gene data show CDR1 as MNHEY and CDR2 as SMNVEV (reference sequence). The V end lost 6 bases, the J end lost 3 bases, and 11 bases lay between the germline ends. The method was immunoSEQ multiplex PCR; TCRdb's version includes in-frame clones alone and lacks a portion of them. The repertoire holds some 9,800 clones, with approximately 91% as singletons. Sequencing was performed on PBMCs. V and J are TRBV27 and TRBJ1-2; D ambiguous. The sequence was obtained from a man aged 60-69 years with colorectal cancer. This CDR3 reads CASRMTGYYGYTF. As DNA, the CDR3 is TGTGCCAGCAGAATGACGGGCTACTATGGCTACACCTTC.